These 14 T cell receptor beta chains were sequenced from one sample in a study of T cells after yellow fever vaccination. TCRdb passed the 5' RACE reads through MiXCR, listing each CDR3 protein once. The repertoire consists of roughly 250,000 distinct CDR3 sequences, with 10% to 15% occurring once and the leading ten covering roughly 0.5%. The material sequenced was CD4+ T cells sorted from PBMCs, taken 45 days after the yellow fever booster vaccination. Receptors originate from a man between 25 and 39 years old who received the YFV17D yellow fever vaccine.

This clonotype was seen more than once but under ten times. The V and J genes are TRBV10-1 and TRBJ2-1; 7 positions match TRBD1. The V gene's germline CDR1 is WNHNN and CDR2 SYGVQD (reference sequence). Unmatched junction bases numbered 5, after V lost 5 bases and J lost 7 bases. This CDR3 is built from 13 residues. The DNA for the CDR3 is TGCGCCAGCAGTAGGGACAGCATGAATGAGCAGTTCTTC. Amino acids: CASSRDSMNEQFF.

V usage is TRBV7-3 and J usage is TRBJ2-3; 14 positions agree with TRBD2. This CDR3 has 18 residues. The ends lost 5 bases at V and 1 base at J; junction bases unmatched: 8. From germline, CDR1 is SGHTA and CDR2 FQGTGA. The DNA for the CDR3 is TGTGCCAGCAGCACGGGACTAGCGGGAGCAGATGGCACAGATACGCAGTATTTT. Translated: CASSTGLAGADGTDTQYF.

This sequence joins TRBV29-1 and TRBJ2-1, with D unresolved. Germline lookup yields CDR1 SQVTM and CDR2 ANQGSEA. The V and J ends lost 4 bases and 0 bases respectively, with 4 bases between them. The CDR3 totals 12 residues. The CDR3 DNA is TGCAGCGTTGTTAGCTCCTACAATGAGCAGTTCTTC. Translating it yields CSVVSSYNEQFF.

This clonotype was detected only a few times. V gene TRBV29-1 combines with J gene TRBJ2-3; D not resolved. Trimming took 4 bases from V and 1 from J, leaving 12 bases between them. Germline V gives CDR1 SQVTM, CDR2 ANQGSEA. The CDR3 covers 14 residues. The CDR3 sequence: CSVGAFLRTDTQYF. The DNA of the CDR3 is TGCAGCGTTGGGGCATTCCTCCGCACAGATACGCAGTATTTT.

In this sample, this clonotype turned up a few times. The V and J genes are TRBV7-2 and TRBJ2-1, with 7 bases aligning to TRBD1. V gave up 2 bases and J gave up 15 bases; unmatched junction bases: 10. The CDR3 runs 13 residues. Germline V gene lookup returns CDR1 SGHTA and CDR2 FQGNSA. CDR3 amino acids: CASSLKQGIMGFF. The CDR3 DNA sequence: TGTGCCAGCAGCTTAAAACAGGGGATAATGGGGTTCTTC.

Written as DNA, the CDR3 is TGCGCCAGCAGCCATCAAGCGGGAGGAAAGACAGATACGCAGTATTTT. Translated: CASSHQAGGKTDTQYF. The rearrangement links TRBV4-3 to TRBJ2-3; 9 bases line up with TRBD2. The CDR3 consists of 16 residues. V lost 3 bases to trimming and J lost 3 bases; unmatched junction nucleotides: 7. CDR1 and CDR2 from the germline V gene are LGHNA and YSLEER.

V is TRBV29-1 and J is TRBJ2-5; the D gene is possibly TRBD2 (7 bases). With 4 bases removed from V and 1 base from J, the gap between germline ends came to 10 bases. The CDR3 has 13 residues. Per the germline V gene, CDR1 is SQVTM and CDR2 is ANQGSEA. The CDR3 bases are TGCAGCGTTGTGAGGGGGGGCCAAGAGACCCAGTACTTC. It yields the protein CSVVRGGQETQYF.

This chain links TRBV7-3 with TRBJ2-2; 11 bases line up with TRBD2. Per the germline V gene, CDR1 is SGHTA and CDR2 is FQGTGA. J gave up 6 bases and V 2 bases, and 8 bases lay outside the gene matches. The CDR3 consists of 17 residues. CDR3 sequence (DNA): TGTGCCAGCAGCTTAGGGACTAGCGGAGGCGTCCCCGGGGAGCTGTTTTTT. Translation gives CASSLGTSGGVPGELFF.

The rearrangement uses TRBV20-1 and TRBJ2-1; D might be TRBD1 (6 bases). Germline V gene sequence: CDR1 DFQATT, CDR2 SNEGSKA (reference sequence). V dropped 5 bases and J dropped 7 bases, with 18 bases sitting between them. CDR3 size: 14 residues. As DNA, the CDR3 is TGCAGTGCTTCTCGGTTACAGGGAAAAAATGAGCAGTTCTTC. Protein: CSASRLQGKNEQFF.

This clonotype was detected a few times. The chain uses TRBV24-1 and TRBJ2-1, with TRBD1 matching over 9 bases. Trimming removed 3 bases from V and 6 bases from J; junction bases left unmatched: 5. This CDR3 contains 15 residues. The germline V gene has CDR1 KGHDR and CDR2 SFDVKD. CDR3 DNA: TGTGCCACCAGTGATGCGGGACAGGGTATCAATGAGCAGTTCTTC. Amino acid sequence: CATSDAGQGINEQFF.

Many counts were recorded for this clonotype. This rearrangement joins TRBV14 to TRBJ1-1; D is ambiguous. CDR3 size: 13 residues. V lost 4 bases, J lost 2 bases, and 8 bases lay in between. In germline, CDR1 is SGHDN, CDR2 FVKESK. CDR3 bases: TGTGCCAGCAGCCTCGGACCAAACACTGAAGCTTTCTTT. Its protein product is CASSLGPNTEAFF.

This clonotype came up a few times. This rearrangement joins TRBV5-4 to TRBJ2-1, with TRBD2 matching 11 bases. CDR1 and CDR2 from the germline V gene are SGHNT and YYREEE (reference sequence). The V segment lost 4 bases and the J segment 4 bases; nucleotides outside the gene matches: 7. The CDR3 has 16 amino acids. In DNA, the CDR3 is TGTGCCAGCAGCCTCGGGACTAGCGGAGTTTACAATGAGCAGTTCTTC. Its translation: CASSLGTSGVYNEQFF.

This rearrangement joins TRBV10-3 to TRBJ2-1; 10 bases are a match to TRBD1. Germline CDR1 is ENHRY and CDR2 is SYGVKD. The length of the CDR3 is 15 residues. Trimming removed 0 bases from V and 10 bases from J; junction bases left unmatched: 6. CDR3 protein: CAISESRDRGAEQFF. CDR3 DNA sequence: TGTGCCATCAGTGAGTCGCGGGACAGGGGAGCGGAGCAGTTCTTC.

The chain links TRBV6-6 to TRBJ2-2; D gene uncertain. The germline V gene encodes CDR1 MNHNY and CDR2 SVGAGI (reference sequence). The CDR3 is 13 residues long. The V and J ends lost 8 bases and 3 bases respectively, with 10 bases between them. CDR3 DNA: TGTGCCAGCTCCGGACGGGACACCGGGGAGCTGTTTTTT. It is translated as CASSGRDTGELFF.